Detailed here is one T cell receptor beta chain. What it recognizes is unknown. Stated time point: cycle 4 day 1 (C4D1), after about 6 weeks of nivolumab. All trial patients relapsed after autologous stem cell transplantation. Starting with thawed PBMCs, CD4+ T cells were purified by magnetic negative selection. The data originate from a study of PD-1 blockade in classical Hodgkin lymphoma. Study-wide context: Patients were treated with nivolumab at 3 mg/kg, and this was given intravenously every 2 weeks. Findings and caveats of the study: Complete responders' diversity at baseline resembled that of newly diagnosed patients.

V was pared by 2 bases and J by 6 bases, with 10 bases between. This CDR3 has 14 residues. Germline CDR1 MNHEY, CDR2 SVGAGI. TCRdb's table, derived via immunoSEQ multiplex PCR, lists solely in-frame clones and lacks some. The sample lists 29,000 or so clones; around 80% were seen once. The sequence was obtained from a human donor with classical Hodgkin lymphoma. The source was CD4+ T cells from blood, collected before the fourth cycle of nivolumab. The chain carries TRBV6-5 and TRBJ1-4, with TRBD1 as a possible D gene (5 bases). The CDR3 DNA sequence: TGTGCCAGCAGTTACGCTCAGGGACATGAAAAACTGTTTTTT. It specifies CASSYAQGHEKLFF.